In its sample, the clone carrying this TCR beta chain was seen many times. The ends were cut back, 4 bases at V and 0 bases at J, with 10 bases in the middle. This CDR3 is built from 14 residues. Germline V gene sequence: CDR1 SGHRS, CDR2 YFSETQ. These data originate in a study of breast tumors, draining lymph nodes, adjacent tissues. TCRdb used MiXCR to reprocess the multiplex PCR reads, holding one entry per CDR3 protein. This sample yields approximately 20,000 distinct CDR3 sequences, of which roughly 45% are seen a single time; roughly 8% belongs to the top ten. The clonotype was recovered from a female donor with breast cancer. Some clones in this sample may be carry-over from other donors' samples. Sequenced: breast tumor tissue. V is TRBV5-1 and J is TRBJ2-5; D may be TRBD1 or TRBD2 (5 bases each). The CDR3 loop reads CASSTSGHQETQYF. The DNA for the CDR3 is TGCGCCAGCAGCACCTCGGGACACCAAGAGACCCAGTACTTC.